The 22 T cell receptor beta chains below were found in one sample sequenced in a study of cytomegalovirus exposure and HLA in healthy donors. The PCR was carried out with 60 Vbeta primers and 13 Jbeta primers. The table came from immunoSEQ multiplex PCR; TCRdb's copy has only in-frame clones and leaves some out. The sample includes about 130,000 clones, approximately 74% of them seen just once. The sample comprised PBMCs. The receptors were sampled from a man in his forties or fifties in good health and CMV-seropositive.

This chain's CDR3 is CASSLVSLQGSSPLHF. In DNA, the CDR3 is TGTGCCAGCAGCTTAGTTTCTTTGCAGGGAAGTTCACCCCTCCACTTT. The chain couples TRBV7-8 to TRBJ1-6; D is perhaps TRBD1 (5 bases). V gave up 1 base and J gave up 9 bases, with 16 bases separating them. Per germline, CDR1 SGHVS and CDR2 FQNEAQ. The CDR3 has 16 residues.

V usage is TRBV19 and J usage is TRBJ1-2; tentative D call: TRBD1 (6 bases). Germline CDR1 LNHDA, CDR2 SQIVND (reference sequence). The CDR3 has 12 residues. V dropped 9 bases and J dropped 4 bases, with 12 bases sitting between them. The CDR3 DNA reads as TGTGCCAGCATGACAGGCGGCTATGGCTACACCTTC. Protein product: CASMTGGYGYTF.

CDR3 protein: CASSVFRNTEAFF. For the CDR3, the DNA is TGTGCCAGCAGTGTATTCAGGAACACTGAAGCTTTCTTT. The J gene is TRBJ1-1, the V gene TRBV2; unclear D gene. The ends were cut back, 4 bases at V and 1 base at J, with 7 bases in the middle. The length of the CDR3 is 13 residues. Germline values: CDR1 SNHLY, CDR2 FYNNEI.

V and J are TRBV15 and TRBJ2-7; 8 bases map to TRBD1. The CDR3 is made up of 19 amino acids. Germline V lookup: CDR1 LNHNV, CDR2 YYDKDF (reference sequence). Unmatched junction bases numbered 13, after V lost 0 bases and J lost 0 bases. This CDR3 reads CATSRDKGTGLPRSYEQYF. The CDR3, as DNA: TGTGCCACCAGCAGAGATAAAGGGACAGGTTTGCCCCGCTCCTACGAGCAGTACTTC.

The rearrangement uses TRBV6-5 and TRBJ2-7, with a tentative D call TRBD2 (6 bases). The V end lost 0 bases, the J end lost 0 bases, and 12 bases lay between the germline ends. Germline values: CDR1 MNHEY, CDR2 SVGAGI. The CDR3 spans 16 residues. CDR3 DNA sequence: TGTGCCAGCAGTTACTCGCTAGCGACTAGCTCCTACGAGCAGTACTTC. Protein: CASSYSLATSSYEQYF.

The CDR3 protein is CASSLAREARKTQYF. The CDR3 nucleotides read TGTGCCAGCAGCTTAGCCCGGGAGGCCAGAAAGACCCAGTACTTC. The rearrangement links TRBV11-2 to TRBJ2-5, with 7 positions matching TRBD2. With V trimmed by 1 base and J by 6 bases, 8 bases remained unmatched. Germline V CDR1 and CDR2: SGHAT, FQNNGV. CDR3 size: 15 residues.

In its sample, this clone was seen once. The chain couples TRBV12-5 to TRBJ1-1; the D gene is possibly TRBD1 (5 bases). V gave up 3 bases and J gave up 4 bases, with 9 bases separating them. Per the germline V gene, CDR1 is LGHNT and CDR2 is FRNRAP. This CDR3 contains 13 residues. CDR3 residues: CASGFGGSTEAFF. CDR3 nucleotide sequence: TGTGCTAGTGGTTTTGGGGGGAGCACTGAAGCTTTCTTT.

The chain has TRBV30 and TRBJ2-7; no clear D gene. The CDR3 loop spans 14 amino acids. Between the trimmed V and J ends, which lost 0 bases and 6 bases, there was a span of 15 bases. CDR1 GTSNPN and CDR2 SVGIG come from the germline V gene (reference sequence). The CDR3 DNA reads as TGTGCCTGGAGTGTACTCCCGCTAGACCGCGAGCAGTACTTC. Its translation is CAWSVLPLDREQYF.

This chain uses TRBV15 with TRBJ1-1, with D uncertain. Germline-derived CDR1 and CDR2 are LNHNV and YYDKDF (reference sequence). V was pared by 1 base and J by 4 bases, with 10 bases between. This CDR3 has 14 residues. The CDR3 nucleotides read TGTGCCACCAGCAGAGTCAGCGACCCCACTGAAGCTTTCTTT. It specifies CATSRVSDPTEAFF.

V usage is TRBV7-8 and J usage is TRBJ2-1; TRBD1 is a possible D gene (5 bases). Germline V gene data show CDR1 as SGHVS and CDR2 as FQNEAQ. V lost 0 bases, J lost 8 bases, and 14 bases lay in between. The CDR3 runs to 15 residues. The CDR3 coding sequence is TGTGCCAGCAGCTTAGCCGGACACCCTGCCCATGAGCAGTTCTTC. Translation: CASSLAGHPAHEQFF.

This clone was seen a few times. V is TRBV10-1 and J is TRBJ2-2; D possibly corresponds to TRBD1 (5 bases). CDR1 WNHNN and CDR2 SYGVQD come from the germline V gene (reference sequence). The V gene lost 0 bases and the J gene lost 2 bases, with 10 bases spanning the gap. The CDR3 is 16 amino acids. In DNA, the CDR3 is TGCGCCAGCAGTGAGTCGAGTGGGGCCAACACCGGGGAGCTGTTTTTT. This gives the protein CASSESSGANTGELFF.

This sequence joins TRBV5-1 and TRBJ2-1; 10 bases are shared with TRBD2. Germline trimming cut 5 bases from V and 7 bases from J; bases unmatched to any gene: 6. Per germline, CDR1 SGHRS and CDR2 YFSETQ. The CDR3 extends over 14 amino acids. Here the CDR3 DNA reads TGCGCCAGCAGAGGACTAGCGGTGACGAATGAGCAGTTCTTC. Amino acid sequence: CASRGLAVTNEQFF.

The CDR3 DNA sequence: TGTGCCTGGAGTGTAGCCTCTCACAGATCCGGGGAGCTGTTTTTT. Translated: CAWSVASHRSGELFF. The rearrangement links TRBV30 to TRBJ2-2; D not certain. V shed 0 bases and J shed 6 bases, with 14 bases lying between them. CDR1 is GTSNPN, CDR2 SVGIG, per germline (reference sequence). This CDR3 contains 15 residues.

V gene TRBV2 combines with J gene TRBJ2-3; 13 bases match TRBD2. J lost 6 bases, V lost 6 bases, and 3 bases had no gene match. Per germline, CDR1 SNHLY and CDR2 FYNNEI. The CDR3 length is 14 residues. CDR3 loop: CASRETSGRDTQYF. The DNA of the CDR3 is TGTGCCAGCAGAGAGACTAGCGGGAGGGATACGCAGTATTTT.

The CDR3 spells CASSPQSYSNQPQHF. CDR3 coding DNA: TGTGCCAGCTCACCACAGAGCTATAGCAATCAGCCCCAGCATTTT. This sequence joins TRBV18 and TRBJ1-5, with no clear D. With 1 base removed from V and 0 bases from J, the gap between germline ends came to 7 bases. From germline, CDR1 is KGHSH and CDR2 LQKENI. CDR3 length: 15 amino acids. Full variable domain (missing parts from reference TRBV18 and TRBJ1-5): NAGVMQNPRHLVRRRGQEARLRCSPMKGHSHVYWYRQLPEEGLKFMVYLQKENIIDESGMPKERFSAEFPKEGPSILRIQQVVRGDSAAYFCASSPQSYSNQPQHFGDGTRLSIL.

V and J are TRBV7-6 and TRBJ1-2, with D possibly TRBD1 on 6 matching bases. Germline V gives CDR1 SGHVS, CDR2 FNYEAQ. Trimming took off 5 bases at V and 8 bases at J, with 15 bases between the two ends. The CDR3 consists of 13 residues. CDR3 bases: TGTGCCAGCAGCCCGAGGGGGGGCGAGGGCTACACCTTC. It specifies CASSPRGGEGYTF.

The V and J genes are TRBV19 and TRBJ1-2; D call uncertain. The CDR3 loop spans 13 amino acids. V lost 3 bases and J lost 6, with 11 bases in between. In germline, CDR1 is LNHDA, CDR2 SQIVND (reference sequence). The CDR3 sequence is CASSISPVDGYTF. In DNA, the CDR3 is TGTGCCAGTAGTATTTCGCCGGTCGATGGCTACACCTTC.

The rearrangement links TRBV5-1 to TRBJ2-3; TRBD1 agrees at 7 bases. The CDR3 is 17 residues long. From germline, CDR1 is SGHRS and CDR2 YFSETQ. The ends lost 2 bases at V and 5 bases at J; junction bases unmatched: 14. In DNA form, the CDR3 reads TGCGCCAGCAGCTTCGGACAGGTGGCATTACGAGAAGATACGCAGTATTTT. Its translation is CASSFGQVALREDTQYF.

This chain connects TRBV18 to TRBJ2-1; D ambiguous. The CDR3 has 14 amino acids. Between the trimmed V and J ends, which lost 10 bases and 3 bases, there was a span of 16 bases. Germline V gene sequence: CDR1 KGHSH, CDR2 LQKENI. CDR3 in amino acids: CATTPLTDYNEQFF. In DNA form, the CDR3 reads TGTGCCACCACACCATTAACAGACTACAATGAGCAGTTCTTC.

This clone was seen many times. This rearrangement joins TRBV6-1 to TRBJ2-7; TRBD1 aligns across 8 bases. This CDR3 has 12 residues. With V trimmed by 6 bases and J by 6 bases, 4 bases remained unmatched. Germline V gene sequence: CDR1 MNHNS, CDR2 SASEGT. DNA of the CDR3: TGTGCCAGCAGGCAGGGGGCGAGCGAGCAGTACTTC. Translating it yields CASRQGASEQYF.

This rearrangement joins TRBV6-1 to TRBJ1-2; TRBD1 matches at 8 bases. CDR1 is MNHNS, CDR2 SASEGT, per germline. V lost 5 bases and J lost 7; bases outside the gene matches: 12. This CDR3 contains 15 residues. The CDR3 DNA reads TGTGCCAGCAGTCCAGGACAGGGAAAATTAGGTGGCTACACCTTC. Translation: CASSPGQGKLGGYTF.

The rearrangement uses TRBV6-1 and TRBJ1-5; D not resolved. The CDR3 is 15 amino acids. Trimming took off 8 bases at V and 0 bases at J, with 14 bases between the two ends. Germline CDR1 reads MNHNS; CDR2 reads SASEGT. CDR3 nucleotides: TGTGCCAGCCGCCCACCGACACTTAGCAATCAGCCCCAGCATTTT. It encodes CASRPPTLSNQPQHF.